The clone carrying this TCR beta chain has only one observation. The antigen is undetermined. Germline CDR1 reads MDHEN; CDR2 reads SYDVKM. The CDR3 sequence is 12 residues long. Trimming left V 6 bases short and J 6 bases short, with 9 bases between. The sample is drawn from a study of T cell responses to AZD1222 COVID-19 vaccine. The method was immunoSEQ multiplex PCR; TCRdb's version includes in-frame clones alone and lacks a portion of them. Among 120,000 or so clones, about 81% were seen once, and the ten largest hold 4% to 5%. Study-wide points: Variant regions that are unmutated are reportedly the target of nearly half of spike-specific TCRs. Every sample of the repertoires postdated the peak T cell response.

This receptor was obtained from an adult in good health. The genes are TRBV28 and TRBJ1-5, with D possibly being TRBD1 (5 bases). Sample: peripheral blood, taken on day 0 of AZD1222 vaccination. CDR3 sequence reads: CASSQGFQPQHF. The CDR3 DNA is TGTGCCAGCAGCCAGGGTTTTCAGCCCCAGCATTTT.